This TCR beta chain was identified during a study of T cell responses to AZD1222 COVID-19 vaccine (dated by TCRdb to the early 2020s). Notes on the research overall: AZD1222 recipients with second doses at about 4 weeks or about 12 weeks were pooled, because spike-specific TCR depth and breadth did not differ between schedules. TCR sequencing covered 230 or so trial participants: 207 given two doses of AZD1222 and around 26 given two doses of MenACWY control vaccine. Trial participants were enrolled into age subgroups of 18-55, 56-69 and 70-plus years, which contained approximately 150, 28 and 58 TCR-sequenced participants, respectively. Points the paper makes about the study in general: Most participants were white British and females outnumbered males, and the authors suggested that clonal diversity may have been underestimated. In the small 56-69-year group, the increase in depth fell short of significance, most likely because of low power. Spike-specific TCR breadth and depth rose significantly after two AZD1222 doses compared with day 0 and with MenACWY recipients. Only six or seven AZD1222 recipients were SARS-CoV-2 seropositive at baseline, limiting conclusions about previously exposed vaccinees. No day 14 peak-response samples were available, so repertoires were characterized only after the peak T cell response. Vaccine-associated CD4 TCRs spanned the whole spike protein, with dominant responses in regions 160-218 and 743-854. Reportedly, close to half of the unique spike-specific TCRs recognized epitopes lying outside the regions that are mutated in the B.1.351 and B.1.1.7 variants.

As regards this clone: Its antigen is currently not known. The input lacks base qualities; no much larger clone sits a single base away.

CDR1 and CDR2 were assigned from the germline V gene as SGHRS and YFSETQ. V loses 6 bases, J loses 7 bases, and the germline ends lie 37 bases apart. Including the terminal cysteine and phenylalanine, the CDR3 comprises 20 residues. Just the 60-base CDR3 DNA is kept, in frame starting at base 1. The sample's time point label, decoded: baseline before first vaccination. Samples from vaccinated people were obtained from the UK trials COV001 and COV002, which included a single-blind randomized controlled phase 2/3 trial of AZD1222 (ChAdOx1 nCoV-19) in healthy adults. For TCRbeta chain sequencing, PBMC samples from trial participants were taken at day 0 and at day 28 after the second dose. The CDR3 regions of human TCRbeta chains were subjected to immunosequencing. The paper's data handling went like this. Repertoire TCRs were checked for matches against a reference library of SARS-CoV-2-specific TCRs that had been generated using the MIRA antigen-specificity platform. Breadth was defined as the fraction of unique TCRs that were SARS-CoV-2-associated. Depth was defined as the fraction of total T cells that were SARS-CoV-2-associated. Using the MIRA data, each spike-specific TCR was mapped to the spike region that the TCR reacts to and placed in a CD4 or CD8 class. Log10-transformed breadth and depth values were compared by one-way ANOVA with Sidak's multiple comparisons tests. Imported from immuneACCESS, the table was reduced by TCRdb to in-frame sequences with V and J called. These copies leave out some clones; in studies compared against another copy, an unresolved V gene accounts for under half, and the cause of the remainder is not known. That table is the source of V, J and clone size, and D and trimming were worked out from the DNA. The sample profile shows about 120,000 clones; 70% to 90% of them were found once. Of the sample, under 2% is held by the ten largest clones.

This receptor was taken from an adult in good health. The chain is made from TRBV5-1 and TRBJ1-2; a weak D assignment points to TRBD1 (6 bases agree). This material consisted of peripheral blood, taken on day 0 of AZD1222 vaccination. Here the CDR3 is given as CASTRARARYGNREVSGYTF. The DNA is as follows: TGCGCCAGCACACGGGCCAGGGCGCGCTACGGCAACAGGGAGGTCTCTGGCTACACCTTC.